This T cell receptor beta chain appears in the sequencing data of a study of beta chain features in type 1 diabetes. General study points: High-TCR-expressing cells could be over-represented by cDNA sequencing. There was a moderate but significant shortening of TCRB CDR3s in all four CD4+ subsets of Type 1 diabetes patients.

This clone has only a few counts. What it recognizes is unknown. TCRB transcripts that were expressed got sequenced, as all of the isolated RNA had been reverse transcribed. Only in-frame clones appear in the TCRdb table, and some are missing; sequencing was by immunoSEQ multiplex PCR. The sample shows around 710,000 clones, 12% of them seen only once. From germline, CDR1 is MGHDK and CDR2 SYGVNS. CDR3 length: 14 amino acids. V shed 3 bases, J shed 3 bases, and the junction held 4 bases outside the gene matches. V and J are TRBV25-1 and TRBJ2-7; 8 nucleotides align to TRBD1. The source of this sequence is a man between 25 and 39 years old with type 1 diabetes. The sample comprised naive CD4+ T cells from blood. CDR3 nucleotide sequence: TGTGCCAGCAGTGACGACAGGGGAGGCTACGAGCAGTACTTC. Translating gives CASSDDRGGYEQYF.